Presented here are 8 T cell receptor beta chains from one specimen sequenced in a study of neoadjuvant nivolumab and ipilimumab in lung cancer. Profiled with immunoSEQ multiplex PCR; TCRdb holds only in-frame clones, not every one. The sample lists approximately 23,000 clones, 82% occurring once. The sequences come from peripheral blood, collected before neoadjuvant nivolumab, alone or with ipilimumab. The source of these receptors is an adult with non-small cell lung cancer.

This clone was counted once. The chain combines TRBV6-5 with TRBJ2-7; D is perhaps TRBD1 (5 bases). Germline-derived CDR1 and CDR2 are MNHEY and SVGAGI. The CDR3 contains 13 residues. The V gene lost 0 bases and the J gene lost 6 bases, with 9 bases spanning the gap. DNA for the CDR3: TGTGCCAGCAGTTACTCGACGCAGGGCGAGCAGTACTTC. Its translation: CASSYSTQGEQYF.

This chain links TRBV15 with TRBJ2-7, with 8 positions matching TRBD1. CDR1 and CDR2 (germline): LNHNV, YYDKDF (reference sequence). This CDR3 has 14 amino acids. V gave up 4 bases and J gave up 6 bases; unmatched junction bases: 8. This chain's CDR3 is CATSIIQGESEQYF. The CDR3 nucleotides read TGTGCCACCAGCATCATACAGGGGGAGTCCGAGCAGTACTTC.

V gene TRBV7-3 combines with J gene TRBJ2-3; D is undetermined. This CDR3 region has 15 residues. CDR1 is SGHTA, CDR2 FQGTGA, per germline. Trimming stripped 0 bases from V and 0 bases from J, with 7 bases between. CDR3 in DNA: TGTGCCAGCAGCTTAACTCAAGGAAGCACAGATACGCAGTATTTT. This codes for CASSLTQGSTDTQYF.

This chain uses TRBV5-1 with TRBJ2-3, with TRBD1 identical over 7 bases. The germline gives CDR1 SGHRS, CDR2 YFSETQ. V was pared by 3 bases and J by 4 bases, with 5 bases of the junction left unmatched. The length of the CDR3 is 14 residues. CDR3 region: CASSSYRGSDTQYF. The CDR3 coding sequence is TGCGCCAGCAGCTCGTACAGGGGTTCAGATACGCAGTATTTT.

This clone has only a few counts. This chain's CDR3 is CASSSGHQPNYGYTF. The CDR3 nucleotides read TGTGCCAGCAGCTCGGGACACCAACCCAACTATGGCTACACCTTC. V gene TRBV7-2 combines with J gene TRBJ1-2, with D tentatively TRBD1 (6 bases). Per the germline V gene, CDR1 is SGHTA and CDR2 is FQGNSA. The length of the CDR3 is 15 residues. V was shortened by 4 bases and J by 2 bases, with 14 bases between the two germline ends.

There are a few counts of this clone. This chain connects TRBV15 to TRBJ2-6, with D maybe TRBD1 (5 bases). Germline CDR1 is LNHNV and CDR2 is YYDKDF (reference sequence). The CDR3 sequence is 16 residues long. Deletions cut 0 bases from V and 1 base from J, with 7 bases between. This CDR3 is CATSRDQGSGANVLTF. The CDR3 DNA reads as TGTGCCACCAGCAGAGATCAGGGTTCTGGGGCCAACGTCCTGACTTTC.

In this sample, this clone turned up a few times. The V gene is TRBV4-2, the J gene TRBJ2-2; 14 positions match TRBD2. The CDR3 contains 17 residues. The V gene end was trimmed by 2 bases and the J gene end by 7 bases; junction bases not matched to a gene: 6. CDR1 and CDR2 from the germline V gene are LGHNA and YNFKEQ. This CDR3 is CASSQTGLAGDGGELFF. CDR3 nucleotide sequence: TGTGCCAGCAGCCAAACGGGACTAGCGGGAGACGGCGGGGAGCTGTTTTTT.

The chain has TRBV5-1 and TRBJ2-3; TRBD2 matches 10 bases. CDR1 is SGHRS and CDR2 is YFSETQ in the germline V gene. The CDR3 has 16 amino acids. Trimming removed 3 bases from V and 1 base from J; junction bases left unmatched: 5. The CDR3 coding sequence is TGCGCCAGCAGCTCGGGACTAGCGCTTCGCACAGATACGCAGTATTTT. Its protein product is CASSSGLALRTDTQYF.